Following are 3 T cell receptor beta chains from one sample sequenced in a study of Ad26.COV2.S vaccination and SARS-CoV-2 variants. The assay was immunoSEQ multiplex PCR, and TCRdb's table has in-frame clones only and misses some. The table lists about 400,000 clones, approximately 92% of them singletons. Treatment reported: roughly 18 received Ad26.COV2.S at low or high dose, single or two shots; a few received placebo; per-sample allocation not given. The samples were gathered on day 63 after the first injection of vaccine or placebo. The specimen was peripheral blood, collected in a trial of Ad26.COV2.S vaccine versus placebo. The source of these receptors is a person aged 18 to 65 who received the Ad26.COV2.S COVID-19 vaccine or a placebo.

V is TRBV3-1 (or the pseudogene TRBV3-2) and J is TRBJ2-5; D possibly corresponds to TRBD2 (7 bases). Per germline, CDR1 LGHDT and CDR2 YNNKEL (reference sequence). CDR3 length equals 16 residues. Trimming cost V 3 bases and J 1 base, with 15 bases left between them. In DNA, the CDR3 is TGTGCCAGCAGCCAGCTGGGGGGGGGCTCCCAAGAGACCCAGTACTTC. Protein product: CASSQLGGGSQETQYF.

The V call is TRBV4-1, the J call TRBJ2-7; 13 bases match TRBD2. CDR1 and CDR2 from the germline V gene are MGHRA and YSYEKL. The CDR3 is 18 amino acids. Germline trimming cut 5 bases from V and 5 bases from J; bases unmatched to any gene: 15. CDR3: CASSNTGGLAGPSNEQYF. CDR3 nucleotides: TGCGCCAGCAGCAATACGGGGGGACTAGCGGGACCGTCCAACGAGCAGTACTTC.

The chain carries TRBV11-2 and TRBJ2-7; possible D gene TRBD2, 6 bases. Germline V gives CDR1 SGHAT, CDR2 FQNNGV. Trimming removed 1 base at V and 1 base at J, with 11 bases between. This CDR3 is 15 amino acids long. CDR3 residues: CASSLVVTSSYEQYF. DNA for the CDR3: TGTGCCAGCAGCTTAGTGGTGACTAGTTCCTACGAGCAGTACTTC. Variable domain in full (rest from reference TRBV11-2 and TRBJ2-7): EAGVAQSPRYKIIEKRQSVAFWCNPISGHATLYWYQQILGQGPKLLIQFQNNGVVDDSQLPKDRFSAERLKGVDSTLKIQPAKLEDSAVYLCASSLVVTSSYEQYFGPGTRLTVT.